This is a list of T cell receptor beta chains from one sample in a study of PD-1 blockade in classical Hodgkin lymphoma. Method: immunoSEQ multiplex PCR; TCRdb's copy keeps in-frame clones and lacks some. The sample gives fewer than 80,000 clones, over 55% of which show up once; over 7.5% is in the top ten. Sample: peripheral blood mononuclear cells (PBMCs), taken before the second cycle of nivolumab. These receptors were taken from a human donor with classical Hodgkin lymphoma. The conserved cysteine and the conserved F or W are not part of the CDR3 here. D genes are given only for firm matches.

TRBJ1-2,TRBV29-1,.,SGQQGNGYT
TRBJ2-7,TRBV5-6,.,ASSFMESYEQY
TRBJ2-1,TRBV4-2,TRBD2,ASSQASGLAGGLNEQF
TRBJ2-5,TRBV5-1,.,ASRLQGQETQY
TRBJ2-7,TRBV5-4,.,ASSNEVGSEQY
TRBJ2-7,TRBV5-6,TRBD1,ASSSGTGSDEQY
TRBJ2-2,TRBV11-3,.,ASTYALGDTGELF
TRBJ2-2,TRBV28,.,ATQTFTGELF
TRBJ2-1,TRBV5-1,.,ASSPRVAARNEQF
TRBJ1-1,TRBV27,.,ASSSTRGEAF
TRBJ1-2,TRBV5-6,.,ASRVEIQNYYGYT
TRBJ1-1,TRBV30,TRBD1,ALGQVNTEAF
TRBJ1-1,TRBV15,.,ATSEGQPATEAF
TRBJ1-1,TRBV10-2,.,ASSFATENTEAF
TRBJ2-3,TRBV6-5,.,ASRMAGTQY
TRBJ1-2,TRBV7-2,.,ASSLEGQHYGYT
TRBJ2-1,TRBV5-6,TRBD1,ASSLVQGAYNEQF